A single TCR beta chain is shown here with its context. This CDR3 comprises 14 residues. The germline V gene has CDR1 MNHEY and CDR2 SVGAGI. Trimming at V came to 6 bases and at J to 5 bases, leaving 6 bases not matched to a gene. Some clones are missing from TCRdb's copy, which holds only in-frame ones; the method was immunoSEQ multiplex PCR. The sample records fewer than 70,000 clones, 80% to 95% being singletons. The data belong to a study of blood T cell repertoires in COVID-19. Study-wide context: Acute and convalescent COVID-19 samples came from the United States, Italy and Spain.

What was sequenced was peripheral blood. The chain joins TRBV6-5 to TRBJ2-1; 8 bases map to TRBD1. This TCR was recovered from a middle-aged man with active COVID-19. This CDR3 is CASRGTGGHNEQFF. The DNA of the CDR3 is TGTGCCAGCAGGGGAACAGGGGGACACAATGAGCAGTTCTTC.